This TCR beta chain emerged from a study of beta chain features in type 1 diabetes. Broader study findings: TCRB repertoires of naive, central memory and Treg cells appeared more similar among patients than among healthy donors. In these data, an HLA type influence on TCRB rearrangement remained unresolved. Cells with high TCR expression could be over-represented when cDNA is sequenced. All four CD4+ subsets from Type 1 diabetes patients carried moderately but significantly shorter TCRB CDR3s.

This CDR3 has 16 amino acids. With 5 bases removed from V and 4 bases from J, the gap between germline ends came to 20 bases. Germline V gene lookup returns CDR1 SGHTA and CDR2 FQGNSA. TCRB transcripts that were expressed got sequenced, as all of the isolated RNA had been reverse transcribed. Clones were read by immunoSEQ multiplex PCR, and TCRdb kept only the in-frame ones, dropping some. The sample contains 680,000 or so clones, 13% of which appear only once. A sort by CD45RO/CCR7/CD25/CD127/CD95/CD27 yielded CD4+ naive, central memory, regulatory and stem cell-like memory cells. A word on this clone: Its cognate antigen is unknown.

This receptor was identified in a man aged 18-30 years with type 1 diabetes. The J gene is TRBJ2-5, the V gene TRBV7-2; D not certain. The sample comprised naive CD4+ T cells from blood. This CDR3 reads CASSPPRSLVGETQYF. In DNA form, the CDR3 reads TGTGCCAGCAGCCCGCCCAGATCTCTCGTCGGAGAGACCCAGTACTTC.